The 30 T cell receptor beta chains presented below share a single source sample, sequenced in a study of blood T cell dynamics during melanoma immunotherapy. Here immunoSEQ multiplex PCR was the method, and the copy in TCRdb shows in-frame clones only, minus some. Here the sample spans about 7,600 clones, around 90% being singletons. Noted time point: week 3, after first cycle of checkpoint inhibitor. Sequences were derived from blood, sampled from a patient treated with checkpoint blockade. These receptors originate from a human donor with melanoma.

CDR3 in amino acids: CASSMSASVATGEQYF. The CDR3 DNA follows: TGTGCCAGTAGTATGTCCGCCTCTGTCGCGACGGGGGAGCAGTACTTC. This chain uses TRBV19 with TRBJ2-7, with D perhaps TRBD2 (5 bases). There are 16 residues in the CDR3. V was shortened by 3 bases and J by 7 bases, with 22 bases between the two germline ends. Germline V gene data show CDR1 as LNHDA and CDR2 as SQIVND (reference sequence).

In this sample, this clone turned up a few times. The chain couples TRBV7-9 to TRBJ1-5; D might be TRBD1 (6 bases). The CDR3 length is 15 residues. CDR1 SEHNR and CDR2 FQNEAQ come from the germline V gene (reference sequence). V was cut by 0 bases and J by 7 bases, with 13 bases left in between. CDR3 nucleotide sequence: TGTGCCAGCAGCTTAGCAGGGGGGGTCGGACAGCCCCAGCATTTT. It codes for CASSLAGGVGQPQHF.

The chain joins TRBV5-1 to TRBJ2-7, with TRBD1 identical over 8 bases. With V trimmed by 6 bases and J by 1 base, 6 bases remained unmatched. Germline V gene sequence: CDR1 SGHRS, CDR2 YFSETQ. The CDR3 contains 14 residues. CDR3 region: CASNRGQGSYEQYF. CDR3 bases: TGCGCCAGCAATCGAGGACAGGGATCCTACGAGCAGTACTTC.

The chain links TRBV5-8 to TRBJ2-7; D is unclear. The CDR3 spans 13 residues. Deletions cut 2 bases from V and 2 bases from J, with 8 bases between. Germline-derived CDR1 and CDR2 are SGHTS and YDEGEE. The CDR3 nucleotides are TGTGCCAGCAGCTTTAGGCACCCCTACGAGCAGTACTTC. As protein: CASSFRHPYEQYF.

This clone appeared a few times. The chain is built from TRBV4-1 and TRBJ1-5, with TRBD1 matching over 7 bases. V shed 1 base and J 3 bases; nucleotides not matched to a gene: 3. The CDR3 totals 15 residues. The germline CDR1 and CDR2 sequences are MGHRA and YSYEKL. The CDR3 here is CASSQGDSLNQPQHF. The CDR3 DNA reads TGCGCCAGCAGCCAAGGGGACAGCCTCAATCAGCCCCAGCATTTT.

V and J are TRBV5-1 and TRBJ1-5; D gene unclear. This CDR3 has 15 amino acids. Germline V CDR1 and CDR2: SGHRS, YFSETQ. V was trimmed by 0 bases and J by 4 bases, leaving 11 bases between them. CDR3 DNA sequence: TGCGCCAGCAGCTTGGCCGGACTTTCTAATCAGCCCCAGCATTTT. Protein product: CASSLAGLSNQPQHF.

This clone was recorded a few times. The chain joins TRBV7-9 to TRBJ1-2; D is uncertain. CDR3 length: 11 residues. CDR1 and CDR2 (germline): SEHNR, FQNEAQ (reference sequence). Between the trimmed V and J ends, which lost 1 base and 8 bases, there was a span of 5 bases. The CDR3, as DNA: TGTGCCAGCAGCTTAGAGGTCGGCTACACCTTC. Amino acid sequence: CASSLEVGYTF.

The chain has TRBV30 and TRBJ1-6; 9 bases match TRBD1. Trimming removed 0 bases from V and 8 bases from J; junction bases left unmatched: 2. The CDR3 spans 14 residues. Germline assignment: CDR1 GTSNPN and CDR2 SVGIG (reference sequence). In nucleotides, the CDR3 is TGTGCCTGGAGTGTACGGACAGGGGATTCACCCCTCCACTTT. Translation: CAWSVRTGDSPLHF.

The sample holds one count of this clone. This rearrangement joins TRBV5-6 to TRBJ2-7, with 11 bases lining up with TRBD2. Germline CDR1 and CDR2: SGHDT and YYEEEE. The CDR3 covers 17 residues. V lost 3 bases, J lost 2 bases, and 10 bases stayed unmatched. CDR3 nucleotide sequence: TGTGCCAGCAGCTCCGGGAGTCCGGGACTAGCGGCCTACGAGCAGTACTTC. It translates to CASSSGSPGLAAYEQYF.

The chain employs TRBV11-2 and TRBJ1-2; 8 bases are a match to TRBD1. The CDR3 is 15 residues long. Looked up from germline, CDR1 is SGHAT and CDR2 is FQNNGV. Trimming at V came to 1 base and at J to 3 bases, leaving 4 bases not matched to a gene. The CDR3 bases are TGTGCCAGCAGCTTAGGGGTGACAGGGGACTATGGCTACACCTTC. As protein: CASSLGVTGDYGYTF. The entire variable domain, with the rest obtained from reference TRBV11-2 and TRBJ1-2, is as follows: EAGVAQSPRYKIIEKRQSVAFWCNPISGHATLYWYQQILGQGPKLLIQFQNNGVVDDSQLPKDRFSAERLKGVDSTLKIQPAKLEDSAVYLCASSLGVTGDYGYTFGSGTRLTVV.

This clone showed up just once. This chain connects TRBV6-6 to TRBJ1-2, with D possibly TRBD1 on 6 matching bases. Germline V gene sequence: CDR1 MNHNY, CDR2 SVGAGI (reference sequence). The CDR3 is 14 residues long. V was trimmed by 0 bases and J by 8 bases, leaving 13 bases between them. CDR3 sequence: CASSYSVTGEGYTF. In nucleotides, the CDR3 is TGTGCCAGCAGTTACTCGGTGACAGGAGAGGGCTACACCTTC.

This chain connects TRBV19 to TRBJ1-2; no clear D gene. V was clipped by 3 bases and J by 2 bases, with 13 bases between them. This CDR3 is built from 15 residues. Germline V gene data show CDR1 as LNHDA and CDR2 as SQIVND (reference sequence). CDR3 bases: TGTGCCAGTAGTATTAGCGGCAGCCGGAACTATGGCTACACCTTC. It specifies CASSISGSRNYGYTF.

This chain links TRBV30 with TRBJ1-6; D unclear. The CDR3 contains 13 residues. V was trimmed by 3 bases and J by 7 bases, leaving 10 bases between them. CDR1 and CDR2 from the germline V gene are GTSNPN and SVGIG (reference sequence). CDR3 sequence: CAWRDFQNSPLHF. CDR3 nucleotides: TGTGCCTGGAGGGACTTTCAGAATTCACCCCTCCACTTT.

The CDR3 protein is CASSPKGGNEKLFF. CDR3 coding DNA: TGTGCCAGCAGTCCGAAGGGTGGTAATGAAAAACTGTTTTTT. This sequence joins TRBV6-5 and TRBJ1-4, with D hard to call. With 5 bases removed from V and 4 bases from J, the gap between germline ends came to 11 bases. Germline loops: CDR1 MNHEY, CDR2 SVGAGI. This CDR3 comprises 14 residues.

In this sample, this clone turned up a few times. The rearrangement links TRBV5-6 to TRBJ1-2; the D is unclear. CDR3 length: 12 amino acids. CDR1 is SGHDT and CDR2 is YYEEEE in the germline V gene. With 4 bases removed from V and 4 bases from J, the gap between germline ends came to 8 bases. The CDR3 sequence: CASSPWGYGYTF. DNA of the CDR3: TGTGCCAGCAGCCCCTGGGGCTATGGCTACACCTTC.

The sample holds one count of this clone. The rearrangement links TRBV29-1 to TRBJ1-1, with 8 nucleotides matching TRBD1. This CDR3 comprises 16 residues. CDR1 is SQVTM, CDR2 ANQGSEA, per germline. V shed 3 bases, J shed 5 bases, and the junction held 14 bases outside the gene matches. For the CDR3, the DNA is TGCAGCGTTGAGCACCAGGACAGGGTGGATTGGACTGAAGCTTTCTTT. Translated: CSVEHQDRVDWTEAFF.

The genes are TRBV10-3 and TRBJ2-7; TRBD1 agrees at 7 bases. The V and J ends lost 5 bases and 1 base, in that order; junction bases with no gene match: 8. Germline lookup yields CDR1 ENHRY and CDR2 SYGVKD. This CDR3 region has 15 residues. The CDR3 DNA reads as TGTGCCATCAGTAAACCGGGACAGCTTTCCTACGAGCAGTACTTC. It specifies CAISKPGQLSYEQYF.

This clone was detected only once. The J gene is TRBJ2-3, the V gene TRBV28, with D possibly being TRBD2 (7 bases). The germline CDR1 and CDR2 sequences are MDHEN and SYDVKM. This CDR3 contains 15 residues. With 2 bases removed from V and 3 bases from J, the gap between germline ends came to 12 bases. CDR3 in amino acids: CASSLGGAATDTQYF. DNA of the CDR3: TGTGCCAGCAGTTTAGGGGGGGCCGCAACAGATACGCAGTATTTT.

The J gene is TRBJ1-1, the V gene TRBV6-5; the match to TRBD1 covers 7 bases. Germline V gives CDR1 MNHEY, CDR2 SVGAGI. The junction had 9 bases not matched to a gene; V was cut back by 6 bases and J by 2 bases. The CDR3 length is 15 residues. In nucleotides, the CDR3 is TGTGCCAGCAGCCGGACAGGAGGGACTAACACTGAAGCTTTCTTT. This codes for CASSRTGGTNTEAFF.

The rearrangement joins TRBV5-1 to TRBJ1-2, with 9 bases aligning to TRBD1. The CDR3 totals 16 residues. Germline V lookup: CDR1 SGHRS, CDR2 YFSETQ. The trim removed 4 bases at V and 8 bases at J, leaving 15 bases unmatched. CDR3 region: CASSRSTTGGGFGYTF. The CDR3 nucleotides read TGCGCCAGCAGCAGGTCAACTACAGGGGGCGGTTTCGGCTACACCTTC.

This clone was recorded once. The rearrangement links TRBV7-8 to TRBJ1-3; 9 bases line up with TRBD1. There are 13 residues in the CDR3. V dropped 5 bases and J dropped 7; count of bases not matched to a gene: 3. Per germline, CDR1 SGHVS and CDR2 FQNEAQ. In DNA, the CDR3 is TGTGCCAGCAGCCACAGGGGGCGTAACACCATATATTTT. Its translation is CASSHRGRNTIYF.

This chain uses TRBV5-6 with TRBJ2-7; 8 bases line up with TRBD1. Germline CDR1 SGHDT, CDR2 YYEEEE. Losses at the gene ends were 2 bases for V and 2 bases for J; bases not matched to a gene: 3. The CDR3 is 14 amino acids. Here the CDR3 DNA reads TGTGCCAGCAGCTTCACAGGGGGAACCTACGAGCAGTACTTC. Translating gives CASSFTGGTYEQYF.

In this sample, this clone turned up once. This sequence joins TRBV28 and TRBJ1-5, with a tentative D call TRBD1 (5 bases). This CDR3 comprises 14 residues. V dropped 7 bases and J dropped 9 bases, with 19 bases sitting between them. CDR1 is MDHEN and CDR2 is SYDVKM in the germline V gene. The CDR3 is CASNGGAVSRPQHF. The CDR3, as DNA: TGTGCCAGCAACGGCGGGGCGGTCTCAAGGCCCCAGCATTTT.

CDR3 sequence: CASSQRGRADSPLHF. The CDR3 nucleotides are TGTGCCAGCAGCCAAAGGGGGAGGGCGGATTCACCCCTCCACTTT. V is TRBV25-1 and J is TRBJ1-6, with D possibly TRBD1 on 6 matching bases. Trimming removed 6 bases at V and 8 bases at J, with 17 bases between. The V gene's germline CDR1 is MGHDK and CDR2 SYGVNS. This CDR3 spans 15 amino acids.

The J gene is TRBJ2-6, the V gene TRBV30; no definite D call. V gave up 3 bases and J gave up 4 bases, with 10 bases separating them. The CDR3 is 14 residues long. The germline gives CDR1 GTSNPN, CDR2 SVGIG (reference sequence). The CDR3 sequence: CAWSPRTGANVLTF. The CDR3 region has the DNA TGTGCCTGGAGCCCACGGACCGGGGCCAACGTCCTGACTTTC.

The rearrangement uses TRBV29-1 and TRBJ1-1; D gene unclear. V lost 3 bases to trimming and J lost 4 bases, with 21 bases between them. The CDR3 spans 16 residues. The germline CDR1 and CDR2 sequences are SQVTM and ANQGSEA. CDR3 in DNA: TGCAGCGTTGAGTCTAGAGACGGCCTCGAGGGCACTGAAGCTTTCTTT. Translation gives CSVESRDGLEGTEAFF.

The chain's CDR3 is CASRGQGDNQPQHF. In nucleotides, the CDR3 is TGTGCCAGTAGGGGTCAGGGCGACAATCAGCCCCAGCATTTT. This sequence joins TRBV6-5 and TRBJ1-5, with D possibly being TRBD1 (5 bases). With 9 bases removed from V and 3 bases from J, the gap between germline ends came to 15 bases. The germline gives CDR1 MNHEY, CDR2 SVGAGI. The CDR3 runs to 14 residues.

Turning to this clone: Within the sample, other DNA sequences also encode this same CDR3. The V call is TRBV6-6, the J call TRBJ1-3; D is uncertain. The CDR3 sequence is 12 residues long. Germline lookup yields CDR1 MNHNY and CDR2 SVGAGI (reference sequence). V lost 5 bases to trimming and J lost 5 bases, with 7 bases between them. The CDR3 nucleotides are TGTGCCAGCAGTAGGCCCAGAAACACCATATATTTT. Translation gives CASSRPRNTIYF.

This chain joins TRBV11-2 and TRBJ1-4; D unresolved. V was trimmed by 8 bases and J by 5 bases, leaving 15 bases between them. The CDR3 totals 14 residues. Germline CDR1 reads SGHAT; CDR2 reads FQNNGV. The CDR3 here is CASCMGWENEKLFF. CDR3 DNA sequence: TGTGCCAGCTGCATGGGGTGGGAAAATGAAAAACTGTTTTTT.

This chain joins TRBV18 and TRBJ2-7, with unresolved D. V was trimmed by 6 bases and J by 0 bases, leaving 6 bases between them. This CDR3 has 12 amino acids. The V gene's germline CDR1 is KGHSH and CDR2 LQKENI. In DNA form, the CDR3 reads TGTGCCAGCTCTCTCCCCTCCTACGAGCAGTACTTC. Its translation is CASSLPSYEQYF.